Listed below are T cell receptor beta chains from one sample, sequenced in a study of T cell repertoires in cytomegalovirus infection. For these receptors, no antigen is known. Each CDR3 protein gets one entry after TCRdb re-called the reads with MiXCR. The profile shows tens of thousands of distinct CDR3 sequences, 20% to 30% of them singletons. The specimen was CD8+ T cells from cultured PBMCs, collected from culture after CMV antigen stimulation. These receptor sequences come from a human donor in good health (CMV status not recorded). Some clones in this sample may be carry-over from other donors' samples. CDR3s include the opening cysteine and the closing phenylalanine or tryptophan. A D gene is named only where the DNA matches it firmly. Some rows mark clone size as missing; the rest say once, few, many or name a class of expanded clone.

v_gene: TRBV9; j_gene: TRBJ2-3; abundance: few; d_gene: .; CDR3aa: CASSVSGTDTQYF; CDR3nt: TGTGCCAGCAGCGTAAGTGGCACAGATACGCAGTATTTT
v_gene: TRBV7-6; j_gene: TRBJ2-3; abundance: many; d_gene: TRBD2; CDR3aa: CASSPAASGGTDTQYF; CDR3nt: TGTGCCAGCAGCCCAGCAGCTAGCGGGGGCACAGATACGCAGTATTTT
v_gene: TRBV7-9; j_gene: TRBJ1-4; abundance: few; d_gene: TRBD1; CDR3aa: CASSSGTGTEKLFF; CDR3nt: TGTGCCAGCAGCTCCGGGACAGGGACTGAAAAACTGTTTTTT
v_gene: TRBV30; j_gene: TRBJ1-1; abundance: .; d_gene: .; CDR3aa: CAWKNLMNTEAFF; CDR3nt: TGTGCCTGGAAGAACCTCATGAACACTGAAGCTTTCTTT
v_gene: TRBV5-1; j_gene: TRBJ2-1; abundance: few; d_gene: .; CDR3aa: CASSLVANAYNEQFF; CDR3nt: TGCGCCAGCAGCTTGGTCGCGAACGCCTACAATGAGCAGTTCTTC
v_gene: TRBV27; j_gene: TRBJ1-2; abundance: .; d_gene: .; CDR3aa: CASGSTVYGYTF; CDR3nt: TGTGCCAGCGGATCGACGGTCTATGGCTACACCTTC
v_gene: TRBV5-1; j_gene: TRBJ2-1; abundance: .; d_gene: TRBD2; CDR3aa: CASSLVSGAYYNEQFF; CDR3nt: TGCGCCAGCAGCTTGGTCAGCGGGGCGTACTACAATGAGCAGTTCTTC
v_gene: TRBV20-1; j_gene: TRBJ2-7; abundance: .; d_gene: TRBD1; CDR3aa: CSASQEDRIYEQYF; CDR3nt: TGCAGTGCTAGCCAAGAGGACAGGATCTACGAGCAGTACTTC
v_gene: TRBV5-6; j_gene: TRBJ1-1; abundance: .; d_gene: .; CDR3aa: CASSLEGGRRDTEAFF; CDR3nt: TGTGCCAGCAGCCTGGAGGGGGGCCGTAGGGACACTGAAGCTTTCTTT
v_gene: TRBV6-1; j_gene: TRBJ2-5; abundance: few; d_gene: .; CDR3aa: CASSPGLREQETQYF; CDR3nt: TGTGCCAGCAGTCCGGGACTTCGAGAACAAGAGACCCAGTACTTC
v_gene: TRBV7-2; j_gene: TRBJ1-4; abundance: many; d_gene: .; CDR3aa: CASSLSQGTTNEKLFF; CDR3nt: TGTGCCAGCAGCTTATCTCAGGGAACAACTAATGAAAAACTGTTTTTT
v_gene: TRBV27; j_gene: TRBJ1-4; abundance: .; d_gene: TRBD1; CDR3aa: CASSSGDSRNEKLFF; CDR3nt: TGTGCCAGCAGTTCCGGGGACAGTAGGAATGAAAAACTGTTTTTT
v_gene: TRBV2; j_gene: TRBJ1-2; abundance: few; d_gene: .; CDR3aa: CASLGLHNYGYTF; CDR3nt: TGTGCCAGCCTGGGACTTCATAACTATGGCTACACCTTC
v_gene: TRBV15; j_gene: TRBJ2-7; abundance: .; d_gene: TRBD2; CDR3aa: CATSRELAGEREQYF; CDR3nt: TGTGCCACCAGCAGAGAACTAGCGGGAGAGCGCGAGCAGTACTTC
v_gene: TRBV12-3/TRBV12-4; j_gene: TRBJ1-2; abundance: .; d_gene: TRBD1; CDR3aa: CASSSHLGQRGF; CDR3nt: TGTGCCAGCAGCTCTCATTTGGGACAGCGGGGCTTC
v_gene: TRBV6-6; j_gene: TRBJ2-6; abundance: few; d_gene: .; CDR3aa: CASSYSGDSGANVLTF; CDR3nt: TGTGCCAGCAGTTACTCGGGGGACTCTGGGGCCAACGTCCTGACTTTC
v_gene: TRBV10-2; j_gene: TRBJ2-3; abundance: few; d_gene: .; CDR3aa: CASCDSTDTQYF; CDR3nt: TGCGCCAGCTGCGACAGCACAGATACGCAGTATTTT
v_gene: TRBV9; j_gene: TRBJ2-3; abundance: .; d_gene: TRBD2; CDR3aa: CASSAWTSGTDTQYF; CDR3nt: TGTGCCAGCAGCGCCTGGACTAGCGGCACAGATACGCAGTATTTT
v_gene: TRBV12-3/TRBV12-4; j_gene: TRBJ2-1; abundance: few; d_gene: TRBD2; CDR3aa: CASSSLLADNEQFF; CDR3nt: TGTGCCAGCAGTTCGTTACTAGCGGACAATGAGCAGTTCTTC
v_gene: TRBV19; j_gene: TRBJ1-3; abundance: few; d_gene: .; CDR3aa: CASSIRGGVSGNTIYF; CDR3nt: TGTGCCAGTAGTATAAGGGGGGGAGTCTCTGGAAACACCATATATTTT
v_gene: TRBV6-1; j_gene: TRBJ1-5; abundance: .; d_gene: .; CDR3aa: CASKQISQPQHF; CDR3nt: TGTGCCAGCAAACAGATCAGTCAGCCCCAGCATTTT
v_gene: TRBV4-1; j_gene: TRBJ2-6; abundance: few; d_gene: .; CDR3aa: CASSQAGDATTGANVLTF; CDR3nt: TGCGCCAGCAGCCAAGCGGGGGACGCCACTACTGGGGCCAACGTCCTGACTTTC
v_gene: TRBV7-3; j_gene: TRBJ2-3; abundance: few; d_gene: .; CDR3aa: CASSAAGGTDTQYF; CDR3nt: TGTGCCAGCAGCGCCGCAGGGGGCACAGATACGCAGTATTTT
v_gene: TRBV28; j_gene: TRBJ2-2; abundance: .; d_gene: .; CDR3aa: CVSSLDRDTGELFF; CDR3nt: TGTGTCAGCAGTTTGGATAGGGACACCGGGGAGCTGTTTTTT
v_gene: TRBV18; j_gene: TRBJ1-6; abundance: .; d_gene: TRBD1; CDR3aa: CASSPDRDSSPLHF; CDR3nt: TGTGCCAGCTCACCGGACAGGGACAGTTCACCCCTCCACTTT
v_gene: TRBV6-6; j_gene: TRBJ1-4; abundance: few; d_gene: .; CDR3aa: CASSYFSNEKLFF; CDR3nt: TGTGCCAGCAGTTATTTTTCTAATGAAAAACTGTTTTTT
v_gene: TRBV12-3/TRBV12-4; j_gene: TRBJ2-2; abundance: many; d_gene: .; CDR3aa: CASSFRGTGELFF; CDR3nt: TGTGCCAGCAGTTTCCGTGGGACCGGGGAGCTGTTTTTT
v_gene: TRBV9; j_gene: TRBJ1-1; abundance: few; d_gene: TRBD1; CDR3aa: CASSISDRQREAFF; CDR3nt: TGTGCCAGCAGCATCTCGGACAGGCAGCGTGAAGCTTTCTTT
v_gene: TRBV6-1; j_gene: TRBJ2-6; abundance: .; d_gene: .; CDR3aa: CASSRQRGANVLTF; CDR3nt: TGTGCCAGCAGTCGGCAGCGTGGGGCCAACGTCCTGACTTTC
v_gene: TRBV6-2/TRBV6-3; j_gene: TRBJ2-5; abundance: few; d_gene: TRBD1; CDR3aa: CASSYRPTGVETQYF; CDR3nt: TGTGCCAGCAGTTACAGGCCCACAGGGGTAGAGACCCAGTACTTC